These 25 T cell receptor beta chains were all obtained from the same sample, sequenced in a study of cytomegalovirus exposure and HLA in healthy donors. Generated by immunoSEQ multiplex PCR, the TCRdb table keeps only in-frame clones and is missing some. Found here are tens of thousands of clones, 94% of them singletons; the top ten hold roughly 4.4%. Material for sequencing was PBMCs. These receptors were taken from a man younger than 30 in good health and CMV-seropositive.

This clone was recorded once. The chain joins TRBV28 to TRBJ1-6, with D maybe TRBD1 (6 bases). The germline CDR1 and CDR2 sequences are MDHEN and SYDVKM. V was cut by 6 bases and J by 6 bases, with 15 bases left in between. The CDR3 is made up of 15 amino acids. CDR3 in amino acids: CASSPRTALNSPLHF. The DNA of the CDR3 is TGTGCCAGCAGCCCGCGGACAGCCCTTAATTCACCCCTCCACTTT.

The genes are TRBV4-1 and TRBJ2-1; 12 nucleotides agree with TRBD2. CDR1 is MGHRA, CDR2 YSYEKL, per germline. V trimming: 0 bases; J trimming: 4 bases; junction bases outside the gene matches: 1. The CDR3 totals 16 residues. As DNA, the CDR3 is TGCGCCAGCAGCCAAGAACTAGCGGGGGGTTACAATGAGCAGTTCTTC. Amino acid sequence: CASSQELAGGYNEQFF.

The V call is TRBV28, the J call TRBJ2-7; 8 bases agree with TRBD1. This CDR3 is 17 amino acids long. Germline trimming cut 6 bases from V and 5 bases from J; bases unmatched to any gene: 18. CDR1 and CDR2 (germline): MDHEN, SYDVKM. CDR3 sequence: CASSQPRTKSTGDEQYF. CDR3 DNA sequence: TGTGCCAGCAGCCAACCGCGTACGAAATCGACAGGGGACGAGCAGTACTTC. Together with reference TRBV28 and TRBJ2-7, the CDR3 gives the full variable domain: DVKVTQSSRYLVKRTGEKVFLECVQDMDHENMFWYRQDPGLGLRLIYFSYDVKMKEKGDIPEGYSVSREKKERFSLILESASTNQTSMYLCASSQPRTKSTGDEQYFGPGTRLTVT.

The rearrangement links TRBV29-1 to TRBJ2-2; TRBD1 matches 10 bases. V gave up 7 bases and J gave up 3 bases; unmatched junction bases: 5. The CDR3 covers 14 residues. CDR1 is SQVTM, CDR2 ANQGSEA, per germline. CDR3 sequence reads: CSAGQGGHTGELFF. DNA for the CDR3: TGCAGCGCTGGACAGGGGGGGCACACCGGGGAGCTGTTTTTT.

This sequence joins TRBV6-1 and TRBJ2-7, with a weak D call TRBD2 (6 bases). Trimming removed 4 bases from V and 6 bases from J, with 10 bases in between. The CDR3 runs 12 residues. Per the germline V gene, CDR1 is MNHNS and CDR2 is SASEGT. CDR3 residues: CASSGRGSEQYF. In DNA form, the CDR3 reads TGTGCCAGCAGTGGGCGGGGCAGCGAGCAGTACTTC.

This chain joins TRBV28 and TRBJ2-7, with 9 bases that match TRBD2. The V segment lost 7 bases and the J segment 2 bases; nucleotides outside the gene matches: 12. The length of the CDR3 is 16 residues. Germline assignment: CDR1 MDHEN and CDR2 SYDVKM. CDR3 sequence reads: CASKITTSGTTYEQYF. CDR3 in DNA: TGTGCCAGCAAGATCACGACTAGCGGCACTACCTACGAGCAGTACTTC.

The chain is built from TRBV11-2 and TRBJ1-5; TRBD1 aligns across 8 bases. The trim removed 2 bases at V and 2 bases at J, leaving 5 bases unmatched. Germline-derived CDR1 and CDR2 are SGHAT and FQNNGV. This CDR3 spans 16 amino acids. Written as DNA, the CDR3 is TGTGCCAGCAGCTTACCGGACAGGGATCGCAATCAGCCCCAGCATTTT. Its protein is CASSLPDRDRNQPQHF.

CDR3 protein: CASSPTSGLQETQYF. The CDR3 DNA reads TGTGCCAGCAGTCCGACTAGCGGGCTTCAAGAGACCCAGTACTTC. The chain has TRBV25-1 and TRBJ2-5; 10 nucleotides match TRBD2. The CDR3 totals 15 residues. Germline V gives CDR1 MGHDK, CDR2 SYGVNS. The junction had 5 bases not matched to a gene; V was cut back by 5 bases and J by 2 bases.

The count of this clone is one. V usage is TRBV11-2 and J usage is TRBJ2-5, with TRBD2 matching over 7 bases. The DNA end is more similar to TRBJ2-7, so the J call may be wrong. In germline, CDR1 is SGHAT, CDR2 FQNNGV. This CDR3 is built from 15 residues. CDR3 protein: CASSPPAAGIYEQYF. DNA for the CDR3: TGTGCCAGCAGCCCCCCTGCAGCGGGGATCTACGAGCAGTACTTC.

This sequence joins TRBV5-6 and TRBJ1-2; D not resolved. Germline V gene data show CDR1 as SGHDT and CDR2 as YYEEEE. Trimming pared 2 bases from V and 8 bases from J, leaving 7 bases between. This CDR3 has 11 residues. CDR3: CASSLGGGYTF. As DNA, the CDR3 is TGTGCCAGCAGCTTAGGCGGAGGCTACACCTTC.

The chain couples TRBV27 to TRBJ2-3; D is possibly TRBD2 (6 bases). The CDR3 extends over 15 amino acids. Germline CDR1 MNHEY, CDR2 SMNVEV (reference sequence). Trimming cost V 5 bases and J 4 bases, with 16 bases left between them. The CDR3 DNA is TGTGCCAGCAGTACCCACCTCCTAGCGTCAGATACGCAGTATTTT. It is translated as CASSTHLLASDTQYF.

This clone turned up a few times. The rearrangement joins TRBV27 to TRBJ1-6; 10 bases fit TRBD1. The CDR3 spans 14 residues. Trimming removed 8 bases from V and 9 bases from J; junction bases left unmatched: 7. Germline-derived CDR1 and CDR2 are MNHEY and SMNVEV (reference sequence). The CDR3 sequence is CASRFGTGASPLHF. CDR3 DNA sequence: TGTGCCAGCCGCTTTGGGACAGGGGCTTCACCCCTCCACTTT.

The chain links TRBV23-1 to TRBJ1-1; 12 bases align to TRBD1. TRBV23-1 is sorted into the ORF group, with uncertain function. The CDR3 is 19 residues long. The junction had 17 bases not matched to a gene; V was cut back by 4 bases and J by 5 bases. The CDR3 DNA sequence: TGCGCCAGCAGTCGACTTACCGGGACAGGGGGCGCGGGGGGTACTGAAGCTTTCTTT. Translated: CASSRLTGTGGAGGTEAFF.

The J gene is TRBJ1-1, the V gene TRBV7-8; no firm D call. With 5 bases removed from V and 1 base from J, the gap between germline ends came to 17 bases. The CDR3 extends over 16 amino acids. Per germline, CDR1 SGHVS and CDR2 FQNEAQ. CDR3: CASSRGQIPTNTEAFF. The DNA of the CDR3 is TGTGCCAGCAGCCGCGGGCAGATCCCGACGAACACTGAAGCTTTCTTT.

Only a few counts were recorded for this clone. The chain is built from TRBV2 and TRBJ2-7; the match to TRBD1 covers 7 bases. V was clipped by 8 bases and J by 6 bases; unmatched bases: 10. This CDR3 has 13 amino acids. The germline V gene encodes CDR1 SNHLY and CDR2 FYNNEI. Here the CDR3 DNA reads TGTGCCAGCCAGGACAGGATGATACCCGAGCAGTACTTC. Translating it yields CASQDRMIPEQYF.

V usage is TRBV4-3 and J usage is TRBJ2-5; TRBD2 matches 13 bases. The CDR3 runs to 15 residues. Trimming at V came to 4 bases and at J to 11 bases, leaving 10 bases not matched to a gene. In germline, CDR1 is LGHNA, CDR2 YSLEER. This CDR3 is CASSPGLAGADEQYF. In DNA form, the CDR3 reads TGCGCCAGCAGCCCCGGACTAGCGGGGGCTGATGAGCAGTACTTC.

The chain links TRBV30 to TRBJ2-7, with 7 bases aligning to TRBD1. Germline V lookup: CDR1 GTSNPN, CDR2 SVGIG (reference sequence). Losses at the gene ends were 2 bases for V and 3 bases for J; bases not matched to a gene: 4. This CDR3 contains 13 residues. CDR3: CAWSTYRGYEQYF. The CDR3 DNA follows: TGTGCCTGGAGTACTTACAGGGGCTACGAGCAGTACTTC.

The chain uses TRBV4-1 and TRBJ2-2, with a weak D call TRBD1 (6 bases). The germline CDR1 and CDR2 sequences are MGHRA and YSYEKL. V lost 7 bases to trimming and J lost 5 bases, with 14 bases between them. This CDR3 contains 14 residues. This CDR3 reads CASNRQVSTGELFF. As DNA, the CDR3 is TGCGCCAGCAACCGACAGGTTTCTACCGGGGAGCTGTTTTTT.

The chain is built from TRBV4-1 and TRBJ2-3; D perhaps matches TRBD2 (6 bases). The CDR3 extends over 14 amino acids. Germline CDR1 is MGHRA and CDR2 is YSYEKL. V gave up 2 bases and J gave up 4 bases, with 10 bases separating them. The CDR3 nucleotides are TGCGCCAGCAGCCAAACCCGACTAGCAGATACGCAGTATTTT. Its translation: CASSQTRLADTQYF.

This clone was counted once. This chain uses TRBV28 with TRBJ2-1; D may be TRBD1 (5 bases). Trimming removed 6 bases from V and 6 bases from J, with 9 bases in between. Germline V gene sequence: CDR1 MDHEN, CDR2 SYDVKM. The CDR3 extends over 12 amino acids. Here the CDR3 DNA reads TGTGCCAGCAGCCTGGGGCGCAATGAGCAGTTCTTC. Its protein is CASSLGRNEQFF.

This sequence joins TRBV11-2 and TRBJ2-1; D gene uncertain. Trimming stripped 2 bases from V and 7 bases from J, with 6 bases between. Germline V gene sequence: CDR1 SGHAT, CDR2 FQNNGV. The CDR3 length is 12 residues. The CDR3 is CASSLTRNEQFF. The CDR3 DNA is TGTGCCAGCAGCTTAACCCGGAATGAGCAGTTCTTC.

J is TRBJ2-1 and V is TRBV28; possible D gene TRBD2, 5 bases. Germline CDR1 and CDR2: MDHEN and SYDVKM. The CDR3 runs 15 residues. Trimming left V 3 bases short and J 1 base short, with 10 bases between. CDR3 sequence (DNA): TGTGCCAGCAGTTTTGCGAGGGAGTCCTACAATGAGCAGTTCTTC. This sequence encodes CASSFARESYNEQFF. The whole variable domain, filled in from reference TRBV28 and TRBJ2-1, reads DVKVTQSSRYLVKRTGEKVFLECVQDMDHENMFWYRQDPGLGLRLIYFSYDVKMKEKGDIPEGYSVSREKKERFSLILESASTNQTSMYLCASSFARESYNEQFFGPGTRLTVL.

The CDR3 DNA is TGTGCCAGCAGCGGCAAGGGGGCGGTTTTATATGGCTACACCTTC. Translated: CASSGKGAVLYGYTF. V gene TRBV2 combines with J gene TRBJ1-2; 7 positions match TRBD1. Germline-derived CDR1 and CDR2 are SNHLY and FYNNEI. This CDR3 contains 15 residues. Trimming at V came to 6 bases and at J to 5 bases, leaving 12 bases not matched to a gene.

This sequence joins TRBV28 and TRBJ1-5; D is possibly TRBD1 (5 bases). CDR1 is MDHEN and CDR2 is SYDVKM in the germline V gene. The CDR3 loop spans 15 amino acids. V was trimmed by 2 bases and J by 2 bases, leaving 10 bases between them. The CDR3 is CASSLRGGGNQPQHF. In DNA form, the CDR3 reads TGTGCCAGCAGTTTAAGGGGAGGAGGCAATCAGCCCCAGCATTTT.

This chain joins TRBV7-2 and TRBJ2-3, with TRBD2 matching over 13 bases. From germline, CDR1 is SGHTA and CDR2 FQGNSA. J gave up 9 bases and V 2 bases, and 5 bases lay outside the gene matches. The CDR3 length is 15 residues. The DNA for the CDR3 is TGTGCCAGCAGCTTACTGGGGACTAGCGGGATCACGCAGTATTTT. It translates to CASSLLGTSGITQYF. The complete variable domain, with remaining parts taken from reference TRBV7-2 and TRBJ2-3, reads GAGVSQSPSNKVTEKGKDVELRCDPISGHTALYWYRQSLGQGLEFLIYFQGNSAPDKSGLPSDRFSAERTGGSVSTLTIQRTQQEDSAVYLCASSLLGTSGITQYFGPGTRLTVL.